These 9 T cell receptor beta chains originate from one sample sequenced in a study of T cell responses to AZD1222 COVID-19 vaccine. Profiling relied on immunoSEQ multiplex PCR, and the TCRdb table lists in-frame clones only, not all of them. The sample has approximately 110,000 clones, approximately 88% seen once; the top ten hold about 5%. Here the sequenced sample was peripheral blood, taken on day 0 of AZD1222 vaccination. These receptor sequences come from an adult in good health.

CDR3 amino acids: CASSRPGQGLEQYF. The CDR3 DNA reads as TGTGCCAGCAGCCGTCCGGGACAGGGTCTCGAGCAGTACTTC. This sequence joins TRBV14 and TRBJ2-7, with 9 bases identical to TRBD1. V lost 4 bases to trimming and J lost 6 bases; unmatched junction nucleotides: 7. Germline CDR1 SGHDN, CDR2 FVKESK. This CDR3 region has 14 residues.

The chain couples TRBV2 to TRBJ1-2; 8 bases line up with TRBD1. The junction had 0 bases not matched to a gene; V was cut back by 2 bases and J by 4 bases. Germline loops: CDR1 SNHLY, CDR2 FYNNEI. The CDR3 totals 13 residues. CDR3 coding DNA: TGTGCCAGCAGTGAACAGGGGGCCTATGGCTACACCTTC. This encodes CASSEQGAYGYTF.

The chain carries TRBV7-9 and TRBJ1-6; D perhaps matches TRBD1 (5 bases). V was clipped by 4 bases and J by 7 bases, with 11 bases between them. The CDR3 has 14 residues. Per germline, CDR1 SEHNR and CDR2 FQNEAQ (reference sequence). CDR3 residues: CASSSGRTNSPLHF. In DNA form, the CDR3 reads TGTGCCAGCAGCTCCGGACGGACAAATTCACCCCTCCACTTT.

The gene calls are TRBV2 and TRBJ1-2; D perhaps matches TRBD1 (6 bases). This CDR3 has 14 residues. Looked up from germline, CDR1 is SNHLY and CDR2 is FYNNEI. Trimming pared 1 base from V and 6 bases from J, leaving 12 bases between. CDR3 in DNA: TGTGCCAGCAGTGAAGATCCGGGACACCATGGCTACACCTTC. Translating it yields CASSEDPGHHGYTF.

This sequence joins TRBV3-1 (or the pseudogene TRBV3-2) and TRBJ1-4; 7 positions match TRBD1. CDR1 LGHDT and CDR2 YNNKEL come from the germline V gene (reference sequence). Trimming removed 4 bases from V and 5 bases from J; junction bases left unmatched: 10. The CDR3 runs to 16 residues. The DNA for the CDR3 is TGTGCCAGCAGCCCACAACAGGGACAGTACAATGAAAAACTGTTTTTT. Residues: CASSPQQGQYNEKLFF.

This clone is a singleton in its sample. This chain joins TRBV10-2 and TRBJ2-7; maybe TRBD2 (6 bases). Germline CDR1 reads WSHSY; CDR2 reads SAAADI. V dropped 2 bases and J dropped 4 bases, with 15 bases sitting between them. The CDR3 is made up of 15 amino acids. This CDR3 is CASSEGSAGRYEQYF. CDR3 bases: TGCGCCAGCAGTGAGGGATCGGCGGGGAGATACGAGCAGTACTTC.

The gene calls are TRBV6-5 and TRBJ1-1; D gene uncertain. Trimming took 3 bases from V and 0 from J, leaving 8 bases between them. The CDR3 has 14 residues. Germline CDR1 reads MNHEY; CDR2 reads SVGAGI. DNA for the CDR3: TGTGCCAGCAGTTATTCTTACATGAACACTGAAGCTTTCTTT. This sequence encodes CASSYSYMNTEAFF.

The gene calls are TRBV2 and TRBJ1-4; 7 bases fit TRBD1. The CDR3 runs to 12 residues. Germline assignment: CDR1 SNHLY and CDR2 FYNNEI. V was pared by 6 bases and J by 7 bases, with 2 bases of the junction left unmatched. The CDR3 DNA reads as TGTGCCAGCAGGACAGGGAGTGAAAAACTGTTTTTT. It codes for CASRTGSEKLFF.

The CDR3 loop reads CASSQVTTRFRGSGANVLTF. DNA for the CDR3: TGTGCCAGCAGCCAAGTAACGACGCGGTTCCGGGGCTCTGGGGCCAACGTCCTGACTTTC. This chain joins TRBV14 and TRBJ2-6, with D possibly matching TRBD2 (5 bases). Germline CDR1 SGHDN, CDR2 FVKESK. Between the trimmed V and J ends, which lost 1 base and 0 bases, there was a span of 19 bases. The CDR3 is 20 amino acids. The variable domain in full, with the rest retrieved from reference TRBV14 and TRBJ2-6, is EAGVTQFPSHSVIEKGQTVTLRCDPISGHDNLYWYRRVMGKEIKFLLHFVKESKQDESGMPNNRFLAERTGGTYSTLKVQPAELEDSGVYFCASSQVTTRFRGSGANVLTFGAGSRLTVL.